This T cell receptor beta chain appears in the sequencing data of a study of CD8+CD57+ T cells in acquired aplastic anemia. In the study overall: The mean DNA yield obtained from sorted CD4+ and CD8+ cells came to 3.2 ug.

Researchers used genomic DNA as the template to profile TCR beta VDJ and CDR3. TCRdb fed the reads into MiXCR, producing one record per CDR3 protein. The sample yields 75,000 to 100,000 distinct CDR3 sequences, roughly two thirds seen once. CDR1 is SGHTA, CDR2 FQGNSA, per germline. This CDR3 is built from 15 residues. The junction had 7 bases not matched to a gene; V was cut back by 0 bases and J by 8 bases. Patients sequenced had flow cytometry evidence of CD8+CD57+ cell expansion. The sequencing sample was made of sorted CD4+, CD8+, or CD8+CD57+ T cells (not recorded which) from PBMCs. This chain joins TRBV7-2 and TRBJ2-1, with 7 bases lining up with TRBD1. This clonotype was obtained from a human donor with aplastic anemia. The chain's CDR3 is CASSLAQGKGYEQFF. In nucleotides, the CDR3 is TGTGCCAGCAGCTTAGCACAGGGGAAGGGGTATGAGCAGTTCTTC.